The entry below describes one T cell receptor beta chain. There is no known antigen for this receptor. Per-nucleotide qualities are absent, and no much larger clonotype sits a single base away. This sample was included in a study of neoadjuvant anti-PD-1 for oral cavity cancer (dated by TCRdb to about 2021). Looking at the study overall: Three to four biweekly doses of nivolumab at 3 mg/kg were mostly administered to patients before curative-intent surgical resection. Patients who did not progress were given a fourth nivolumab dose at about day 43 and had definitive surgical resection on days 50-56. Responders were defined as patients with complete response, partial response or stable disease by RECIST 1.1; non-responders were defined as patients with progression. An approximately 32% response rate was observed in the parent correlative cohort, in which about a dozen patients were included. On the study overall, not on this receptor specifically: A higher pretreatment blood Treg/Th17 ratio correlated with both higher pretreatment blood TCRbeta clonality and lower post-treatment tumor TCRbeta clonality. Only three patients per response group were included in the TCR analyses, and the authors called for validation in larger cohorts. After neoadjuvant nivolumab, T cell clonality (Gini index) in PBMCs was significantly higher in non-responders than in responders.

For deep sequencing, PBMC libraries mostly used 450 to 550 ng of input genomic DNA, with six replicates for each sample. The immunoSEQ hsTCRbeta kit was used to prepare TCRbeta libraries, following the manufacturer's instructions. The finished libraries were brought together in one pool at roughly 2.7 nM, which was then read using an Illumina NovaSeq 6000 S4 flow cell. For the original study's pipeline: Raw data preprocessing and quality control were performed with the immunoSEQ Analyzer. The analysis was limited to productive rearrangements, and each clonotype was defined by a unique CDR3 amino acid sequence. Repertoire clonality was estimated as the Gini-Simpson index, which was computed with the R package tcR. Student's t test was used to compare Gini indices, and Pearson correlation was used to assess associations with tumor size change. This is the immuneACCESS table as TCRdb keeps it, with only in-frame sequences that have V and J called. A part of the clones is gone; compared with another copy, unresolved V genes explain less than half, and the rest is unexplained. From that table come the V and J calls and clone size; the DNA was used to work out D and trimming. The sample data list 84,000 or so clones, and 70% to 85% of these were observed just once. The top ten constitute roughly 3% of the sample.

The time point tag for this specimen amounts to: before neoadjuvant nivolumab. None of the patients had received prior systemic or radiation treatment, and all were newly diagnosed with stage II-IVA oral cavity squamous cell carcinoma. Everyone in the cohort had locally advanced, HPV-negative oral cavity squamous cell carcinoma. No culture maintenance or expansion was done, as the peripheral blood mononuclear cells went straight to analysis. The samples were drawn from a longitudinal correlative study tied to a single-arm phase II trial testing neoadjuvant nivolumab in oral cavity squamous cell carcinoma. Subject-matched pre- and post-treatment PBMCs and tumors from three responders and three non-responders were subjected to genomic DNA-based TCRbeta sequencing. Peripheral blood mononuclear cells were drawn once before nivolumab treatment and a second time after treatment, when surgery took place. The Maxwell RSC DNA from Cells kit was used to extract genomic DNA from PBMCs.

In the germline V gene, CDR1 corresponds to ENHRY and CDR2 to SYGVKD. Including the terminal cysteine and phenylalanine, the CDR3 comprises 13 residues. Just CDR3 DNA is preserved here, 39 bases in frame from base 1. The V end loses 2 bases and the J end loses 8 bases, and a stretch of 10 bases separates them. Recombination connected TRBV10-3 to TRBJ2-1; the D gene lacks a confident call. The clonotype was recovered from a person aged 40-85 years with oral cavity squamous cell carcinoma. The sequenced sample was PBMCs, obtained before nivolumab (anti-PD-1) treatment. The nucleotides read TGTGCCATCAGTGAGCGTCTAGAGGATGAGCAGTTCTTC. Protein translation: CAISERLEDEQFF.